These 32 T cell receptor beta chains share one sample of origin, sequenced in a study of blood T cell repertoires in COVID-19. Repertoires were generated with immunoSEQ multiplex PCR, while TCRdb's copy carries only in-frame clones and drops some. The sample lists about 280,000 clones, around 88% occurring once. Sequenced: PBMCs or T cells enriched from blood (not recorded which). These receptors came from a woman aged 40-49 years who had recovered from COVID-19.

This clone was seen at least ten times. The chain uses TRBV11-2 and TRBJ2-7, with 10 nucleotides matching TRBD2. Germline loops: CDR1 SGHAT, CDR2 FQNNGV. The CDR3 loop spans 13 amino acids. V dropped 4 bases and J dropped 5; count of bases not matched to a gene: 2. The CDR3 reads CASSYTSGNEQYF. The CDR3 coding sequence is TGTGCCAGCAGCTACACTAGCGGGAACGAGCAGTACTTC.

The chain uses TRBV11-2 and TRBJ2-5, with D possibly being TRBD1 (5 bases). This CDR3 region has 15 residues. Trimming removed 5 bases at V and 8 bases at J, with 21 bases between. From germline, CDR1 is SGHAT and CDR2 FQNNGV. The chain's CDR3 is CASSGAGRKTSTQYF. CDR3 nucleotide sequence: TGTGCCAGCAGCGGGGCCGGGCGGAAGACCAGTACCCAGTACTTC.

This chain links TRBV5-4 with TRBJ2-1; tentatively, D is TRBD2 (6 bases). Trimming removed 0 bases at V and 7 bases at J, with 17 bases between. The CDR3 covers 16 residues. Germline V gene sequence: CDR1 SGHNT, CDR2 YYREEE (reference sequence). The DNA for the CDR3 is TGTGCCAGCAGCTTGGGTAGGCCCGGCCGGGGGAATGAGCAGTTCTTC. It specifies CASSLGRPGRGNEQFF.

This clone appeared a single time. The gene calls are TRBV6-2 or TRBV6-3 and TRBJ2-1; TRBD2 agrees at 9 bases. Per the germline V gene, CDR1 is MNHEY and CDR2 is SVGEGT. The CDR3 length is 15 residues. V lost 2 bases and J lost 8; bases outside the gene matches: 7. The CDR3 DNA reads as TGTGCCAGCAGTTACAACGGCGGGAGGGCCGATGAGCAGTTCTTC. This gives the protein CASSYNGGRADEQFF.

This sequence joins TRBV29-1 and TRBJ2-1; tentative D call: TRBD2 (6 bases). This CDR3 comprises 12 residues. Trimming pared 4 bases from V and 4 bases from J, leaving 8 bases between. In germline, CDR1 is SQVTM, CDR2 ANQGSEA. Here the CDR3 DNA reads TGCAGCGTTGCGGCGGGGTACAATGAGCAGTTCTTC. The encoded protein is CSVAAGYNEQFF.

The chain links TRBV20-1 to TRBJ1-2; TRBD1 is a possible D gene (5 bases). Deletions cut 3 bases from V and 8 bases from J, with 10 bases between. Germline CDR1 and CDR2: DFQATT and SNEGSKA (reference sequence). The CDR3 runs to 11 residues. CDR3 coding DNA: TGCAGTGCTAGTACAGGTATCGGCTACACCTTC. It is translated as CSASTGIGYTF.

This clone showed up just once. The genes are TRBV18 and TRBJ2-7; a weak D match, TRBD2 (5 bases). This CDR3 comprises 15 residues. Germline values: CDR1 KGHSH, CDR2 LQKENI. V lost 3 bases, J lost 0 bases, and 12 bases lay in between. For the CDR3, the DNA is TGTGCCAGCTCACCGGCGGGCATGAGCTCCTACGAGCAGTACTTC. Translation gives CASSPAGMSSYEQYF.

This clone was detected once. The chain employs TRBV4-1 and TRBJ1-3; possibly TRBD1 for D (5 bases). Trimming took off 0 bases at V and 4 bases at J, with 13 bases between the two ends. CDR1 and CDR2 (germline): MGHRA, YSYEKL. The CDR3 consists of 16 residues. The CDR3 sequence: CASSQDVGGWGNTIYF. CDR3 nucleotides: TGCGCCAGCAGCCAAGATGTCGGGGGTTGGGGAAACACCATATATTTT.

The J gene is TRBJ1-3, the V gene TRBV13, with D maybe TRBD1 (5 bases). CDR3 length equals 17 residues. Germline V gene data show CDR1 as PRHDT and CDR2 as FYEKMQ (reference sequence). The V and J ends lost 4 bases and 2 bases respectively, with 18 bases between them. CDR3 DNA sequence: TGTGCCAGCAGCTCCCGACGCAGGGAGGGAACTGGAAACACCATATATTTT. It yields the protein CASSSRRREGTGNTIYF. Variable domain in full (rest from reference TRBV13 and TRBJ1-3): AAGVIQSPRHLIKEKRETATLKCYPIPRHDTVYWYQQGPGQDPQFLISFYEKMQSDKGSIPDRFSAQQFSDYHSELNMSSLELGDSALYFCASSSRRREGTGNTIYFGEGSWLTVV.

The chain combines TRBV27 with TRBJ2-7; the match to TRBD2 covers 8 bases. CDR1 and CDR2 from the germline V gene are MNHEY and SMNVEV (reference sequence). This CDR3 region has 14 residues. The V segment lost 6 bases and the J segment 3 bases; nucleotides outside the gene matches: 7. CDR3 residues: CASSYLLADYEQYF. The CDR3 nucleotides read TGTGCCAGCAGCTATTTACTAGCGGACTACGAGCAGTACTTC.

The chain's CDR3 is CASSRSQGANSPLHF. CDR3 sequence (DNA): TGTGCCAGCTCACGGTCTCAGGGGGCGAATTCACCCCTCCACTTT. The chain joins TRBV18 to TRBJ1-6; the match to TRBD1 covers 8 bases. Trimming at V came to 4 bases and at J to 7 bases, leaving 6 bases not matched to a gene. The germline V gene encodes CDR1 KGHSH and CDR2 LQKENI. The CDR3 length is 15 residues.

This sequence joins TRBV9 and TRBJ2-2; 8 bases match TRBD1. CDR3 length: 14 amino acids. The ends lost 0 bases at V and 7 bases at J; junction bases unmatched: 2. Germline V gene lookup returns CDR1 SGDLS and CDR2 YYNGEE. The CDR3 DNA sequence: TGTGCCAGCAGCGTAGGGACAGGGATCGGGGAGCTGTTTTTT. This gives the protein CASSVGTGIGELFF.

The chain recombines TRBV30 with TRBJ1-4; D possibly corresponds to TRBD1 (6 bases). The length of the CDR3 is 15 residues. V dropped 3 bases and J dropped 7 bases, with 18 bases sitting between them. Germline V gene lookup returns CDR1 GTSNPN and CDR2 SVGIG (reference sequence). CDR3 region: CAWRAKTGNREKLFF. CDR3 DNA: TGTGCCTGGAGGGCAAAGACAGGAAATCGTGAAAAACTGTTTTTT.

CDR3 nucleotides: TGTGCCAGCAGTTTGGGAGGGTCGGAGGAAAAACTGTTTTTT. Its translation: CASSLGGSEEKLFF. The chain couples TRBV28 to TRBJ1-4; D not certain. V lost 3 bases and J 8 bases, leaving 13 bases between the germline ends. There are 14 residues in the CDR3. Germline loops: CDR1 MDHEN, CDR2 SYDVKM.

The V and J genes are TRBV28 and TRBJ2-7, with 8 bases fitting TRBD1. J lost 0 bases, V lost 4 bases, and 23 bases had no gene match. Germline V lookup: CDR1 MDHEN, CDR2 SYDVKM. The CDR3 length is 21 residues. CDR3 coding DNA: TGTGCCAGCAGTTCATTGCCAGGGGGCGCGCGTTATTTTCGAAGCTCCTACGAGCAGTACTTC. Translated: CASSSLPGGARYFRSSYEQYF. Full variable domain (missing parts from reference TRBV28 and TRBJ2-7): DVKVTQSSRYLVKRTGEKVFLECVQDMDHENMFWYRQDPGLGLRLIYFSYDVKMKEKGDIPEGYSVSREKKERFSLILESASTNQTSMYLCASSSLPGGARYFRSSYEQYFGPGTRLTVT.

For the CDR3, the DNA is TGTGCCAGCAGCACGGGAGACCTTTATAGCAATCAGCCCCAGCATTTT. Protein product: CASSTGDLYSNQPQHF. The rearrangement links TRBV5-8 to TRBJ1-5; no clear D. Trimming took 4 bases from V and 0 from J, leaving 14 bases between them. There are 16 residues in the CDR3. CDR1 and CDR2 (germline): SGHTS, YDEGEE.

This sequence joins TRBV12-3 or TRBV12-4 and TRBJ2-5, with a possible D match to TRBD2 (5 bases). The CDR3 consists of 13 residues. The V and J ends lost 3 bases and 4 bases respectively, with 9 bases between them. The CDR3 nucleotides are TGTGCCAGCAGTTTCTATGGGAGAGAGACCCAGTACTTC. It encodes CASSFYGRETQYF.

The chain combines TRBV5-1 with TRBJ2-1; D is uncertain. Per germline, CDR1 SGHRS and CDR2 YFSETQ. Trimming stripped 0 bases from V and 7 bases from J, with 14 bases between. The CDR3 loop spans 15 amino acids. CDR3 amino acids: CASSLELALQNEQFF. The CDR3, as DNA: TGCGCCAGCAGCTTGGAACTCGCCCTACAGAATGAGCAGTTCTTC. Full variable domain (rest looked up from reference TRBV5-1 and TRBJ2-1): KAGVTQTPRYLIKTRGQQVTLSCSPISGHRSVSWYQQTPGQGLQFLFEYFSETQRNKGNFPGRFSGRQFSNSRSEMNVSTLELGDSALYLCASSLELALQNEQFFGPGTRLTVL.

This clone was seen a single time. V usage is TRBV2 and J usage is TRBJ2-1; TRBD2 aligns across 8 bases. V lost 8 bases to trimming and J lost 1 base; unmatched junction nucleotides: 7. The CDR3 extends over 15 amino acids. CDR1 is SNHLY and CDR2 is FYNNEI in the germline V gene. CDR3 amino acids: CASRARGGSYNEQFF. The CDR3 DNA reads TGTGCCAGCCGCGCCCGGGGGGGATCCTACAATGAGCAGTTCTTC.

This clone occurred a few times. The gene calls are TRBV20-1 and TRBJ2-7; D remains ambiguous. V was trimmed by 3 bases and J by 2 bases, leaving 8 bases between them. The CDR3 is 12 amino acids. The V gene's germline CDR1 is DFQATT and CDR2 SNEGSKA (reference sequence). CDR3 in amino acids: CSASVGAYEQYF. CDR3 coding DNA: TGCAGTGCTAGTGTCGGAGCCTACGAGCAGTACTTC.

V and J are TRBV14 and TRBJ1-5; D unresolved. Deletions cut 6 bases from V and 4 bases from J, with 13 bases between. CDR3 length: 14 amino acids. CDR1 is SGHDN and CDR2 is FVKESK in the germline V gene. Written as DNA, the CDR3 is TGTGCCAGCAGGCGCCTTTTTAATAATCAGCCCCAGCATTTT. It encodes CASRRLFNNQPQHF.

This clone was detected only once. This chain uses TRBV6-5 with TRBJ2-7; 9 bases align to TRBD1. Germline V gene data show CDR1 as MNHEY and CDR2 as SVGAGI. This CDR3 has 13 amino acids. The J segment lost 6 bases and the V segment lost 7 bases, leaving 7 bases of the junction unmatched. This CDR3 reads CASTGTGKSEQYF. In DNA form, the CDR3 reads TGTGCCAGCACCGGGACAGGGAAAAGCGAGCAGTACTTC.

The DNA of the CDR3 is TGTGCCACCAGCAGAGAACGGTCTAGCGGGAGAAGGGCCGGGGAGCTGTTTTTT. Amino acids: CATSRERSSGRRAGELFF. V is TRBV15 and J is TRBJ2-2; TRBD2 matches at 10 bases. V dropped 0 bases and J dropped 6; count of bases not matched to a gene: 10. This CDR3 region has 18 residues. The germline V gene has CDR1 LNHNV and CDR2 YYDKDF (reference sequence).

The rearrangement links TRBV28 to TRBJ2-5, with a tentative D call TRBD1 (6 bases). CDR3 length: 14 amino acids. V was clipped by 2 bases and J by 9 bases, with 16 bases between them. In germline, CDR1 is MDHEN, CDR2 SYDVKM. CDR3 sequence reads: CASSLGGTTGSQYF. The DNA of the CDR3 is TGTGCCAGCAGTTTAGGCGGTACCACAGGGTCCCAGTACTTC.

The J gene is TRBJ2-5, the V gene TRBV5-4, with 7 positions matching TRBD1. Per the germline V gene, CDR1 is SGHNT and CDR2 is YYREEE (reference sequence). V lost 4 bases to trimming and J lost 5 bases; unmatched junction nucleotides: 8. This CDR3 comprises 14 residues. CDR3 DNA: TGTGCCAGCAGCCTCGACAGGGCAGTGGAGACCCAGTACTTC. It translates to CASSLDRAVETQYF.

J is TRBJ2-5 and V is TRBV15; D might be TRBD2 (5 bases). This CDR3 contains 16 residues. Germline values: CDR1 LNHNV, CDR2 YYDKDF (reference sequence). V lost 0 bases and J lost 0, with 11 bases in between. In DNA form, the CDR3 reads TGTGCCACCAGCAGAGACTCCGCTAGCCACCAAGAGACCCAGTACTTC. This encodes CATSRDSASHQETQYF.

This chain connects TRBV6-5 to TRBJ2-1; 8 bases are shared with TRBD2. CDR3 length equals 12 residues. Germline loops: CDR1 MNHEY, CDR2 SVGAGI. V gave up 6 bases and J gave up 10 bases; unmatched junction bases: 5. CDR3 region: CASSRTSGEQFF. In DNA form, the CDR3 reads TGTGCCAGCAGCCGAACTAGCGGCGAGCAGTTCTTC.

The chain links TRBV25-1 to TRBJ2-1, with D possibly matching TRBD2 (5 bases). This CDR3 contains 16 residues. CDR1 MGHDK and CDR2 SYGVNS come from the germline V gene. The V and J ends lost 4 bases and 0 bases respectively, with 13 bases between them. Here the CDR3 DNA reads TGTGCCAGCAGTGCCACAGCGGACCCCTCCTACAATGAGCAGTTCTTC. Translated: CASSATADPSYNEQFF.

The CDR3 DNA sequence: TGCGCCAGCATGGACGGGGGATCGGGCAATCAGCCCCAGCATTTT. This sequence encodes CASMDGGSGNQPQHF. The rearrangement links TRBV10-2 to TRBJ1-5; TRBD1 is a possible D gene (5 bases). V lost 7 bases and J lost 2, with 15 bases in between. CDR3 size: 15 residues. Per the germline V gene, CDR1 is WSHSY and CDR2 is SAAADI.

The sample holds one count of this clone. The chain couples TRBV3-1 (or the pseudogene TRBV3-2) to TRBJ1-2; TRBD1 matches 11 bases. The CDR3 contains 15 residues. With V trimmed by 5 bases and J by 4 bases, 6 bases remained unmatched. Germline loops: CDR1 LGHDT, CDR2 YNNKEL (reference sequence). CDR3 loop: CASSSGTGGVYGYTF. The CDR3 region has the DNA TGTGCCAGCAGCTCCGGGACAGGGGGGGTCTATGGCTACACCTTC.

V is TRBV27 and J is TRBJ2-7; 9 bases align to TRBD1. Trimming at V came to 6 bases and at J to 7 bases, leaving 13 bases not matched to a gene. Germline CDR1 is MNHEY and CDR2 is SMNVEV (reference sequence). The CDR3 consists of 15 residues. The CDR3 nucleotides read TGTGCCAGCAGGTCCGGGACAGGGACCCTCATGGAGCAGTACTTC. This encodes CASRSGTGTLMEQYF.

The chain combines TRBV14 with TRBJ2-7; weak D call: TRBD2 (6 bases). The ends were cut back, 0 bases at V and 5 bases at J, with 23 bases in the middle. The CDR3 length is 18 residues. Germline V gives CDR1 SGHDN, CDR2 FVKESK. CDR3 amino acids: CASSQDLRKRRDSDEQYF. CDR3 DNA: TGTGCCAGCAGCCAAGATCTGAGGAAGAGGCGGGATTCCGACGAGCAGTACTTC.